This passage covers 29 T cell receptor beta chains from one sample sequenced in a study of CD8 T cells in Susac syndrome. Random hexamers served to reverse transcribe about 0.5 to 1 ug RNA. TCRdb reanalysed the immunoSEQ multiplex PCR reads using MiXCR and keeps one entry per CDR3 protein. The sample holds hundreds of thousands of distinct CDR3 sequences, over 90% seen once. Sequences were obtained from CD4+ T cells from PBMCs. All receptors derive from a human donor with Susac syndrome.

This sequence joins TRBV11-2 and TRBJ1-2, with 8 bases that match TRBD1. The CDR3 sequence is 16 residues long. Germline trimming cut 2 bases from V and 8 bases from J; bases unmatched to any gene: 13. The germline CDR1 and CDR2 sequences are SGHAT and FQNNGV. In DNA, the CDR3 is TGTGCCAGCAGCTTAACACACAAGGGGGCAGGGGGCGGCTACACCTTC. Residues: CASSLTHKGAGGGYTF.

V usage is TRBV5-1 and J usage is TRBJ1-6; weak D call: TRBD1 (6 bases). Trimming removed 2 bases from V and 6 bases from J, with 15 bases in between. Germline CDR1 reads SGHRS; CDR2 reads YFSETQ. The CDR3 runs to 16 residues. In DNA form, the CDR3 reads TGCGCCAGCAGCTTAGGGGACATCGGATCTAATTCACCCCTCCACTTT. Encoded protein: CASSLGDIGSNSPLHF.

This chain uses TRBV20-1 with TRBJ2-5, with 12 nucleotides matching TRBD2. V was clipped by 4 bases and J by 5 bases; unmatched bases: 11. CDR3 size: 16 residues. CDR1 and CDR2 (germline): DFQATT, SNEGSKA (reference sequence). The CDR3 nucleotides are TGCAGTGCTACAAGACTAGCGGGGGCGCCGGGGGAGACCCAGTACTTC. This sequence encodes CSATRLAGAPGETQYF.

The chain employs TRBV20-1 and TRBJ1-4; a possible D gene is TRBD1 (6 bases). This CDR3 has 15 residues. Germline values: CDR1 DFQATT, CDR2 SNEGSKA (reference sequence). V gave up 6 bases and J gave up 1 base, with 15 bases separating them. The CDR3 nucleotides are TGCAGTGCCAACGCACAACAGGGAACTAATGAAAAACTGTTTTTT. This translates into CSANAQQGTNEKLFF.

This chain links TRBV30 with TRBJ2-1; TRBD2 matches at 13 bases. The germline gives CDR1 GTSNPN, CDR2 SVGIG (reference sequence). Trimming at V came to 2 bases and at J to 0 bases, leaving 1 base not matched to a gene. This CDR3 is built from 16 residues. The CDR3 DNA sequence: TGTGCCTGGAGTACTAGCGGGGGGGCCTCCTACAATGAGCAGTTCTTC. Its protein product is CAWSTSGGASYNEQFF.

The chain uses TRBV18 and TRBJ1-1; 8 nucleotides agree with TRBD1. This CDR3 is built from 15 residues. V dropped 2 bases and J dropped 3; count of bases not matched to a gene: 5. Germline loops: CDR1 KGHSH, CDR2 LQKENI. The CDR3 DNA reads TGTGCCAGCTCACCATATCAGGGGGCCGACACTGAAGCTTTCTTT. Translated: CASSPYQGADTEAFF.

The chain carries TRBV6-5 and TRBJ2-3; D remains ambiguous. The CDR3 totals 14 residues. The germline V gene encodes CDR1 MNHEY and CDR2 SVGAGI. Between the trimmed V and J ends, which lost 2 bases and 2 bases, there was a span of 8 bases. The CDR3 sequence: CASSYEIATDTQYF. CDR3 bases: TGTGCCAGCAGTTACGAGATAGCCACAGATACGCAGTATTTT.

V usage is TRBV19 and J usage is TRBJ2-1; D is perhaps TRBD1 or TRBD2 (5 bases each). V gave up 6 bases and J gave up 0 bases, with 12 bases separating them. CDR1 is LNHDA, CDR2 SQIVND, per germline (reference sequence). The CDR3 has 15 amino acids. CDR3 sequence reads: CASSREGSSYNEQFF. The DNA for the CDR3 is TGTGCCAGTAGCCGAGAGGGGAGCTCCTACAATGAGCAGTTCTTC.

This chain joins TRBV11-2 and TRBJ1-2, with D hard to call. Trimming cost V 4 bases and J 4 bases, with 16 bases left between them. Looked up from germline, CDR1 is SGHAT and CDR2 is FQNNGV. CDR3 length: 15 amino acids. CDR3 in amino acids: CASSSSPDGGYGYTF. Written as DNA, the CDR3 is TGTGCCAGCAGCTCTTCCCCGGACGGAGGCTATGGCTACACCTTC. The whole variable domain, remainder taken from reference TRBV11-2 and TRBJ1-2, is EAGVAQSPRYKIIEKRQSVAFWCNPISGHATLYWYQQILGQGPKLLIQFQNNGVVDDSQLPKDRFSAERLKGVDSTLKIQPAKLEDSAVYLCASSSSPDGGYGYTFGSGTRLTVV.

This chain joins TRBV11-1 and TRBJ2-1; 11 bases agree with TRBD2. The CDR3 spans 17 residues. The V and J ends lost 5 bases and 8 bases, in that order; junction bases with no gene match: 14. Germline CDR1 and CDR2: SGHAT and FQDESV (reference sequence). In DNA form, the CDR3 reads TGTGCCAGCAGCCCTCGGGGTAGCGGGGGGGCCTCGGATGAGCAGTTCTTC. Its protein product is CASSPRGSGGASDEQFF.

The rearrangement joins TRBV5-1 to TRBJ1-2; tentative D call: TRBD1 (5 bases). Germline lookup yields CDR1 SGHRS and CDR2 YFSETQ. CDR3 size: 15 residues. V gave up 2 bases and J gave up 3 bases, with 14 bases separating them. The CDR3 loop is CASSFSGGRDYGYTF. CDR3 DNA sequence: TGCGCCAGCAGCTTCTCCGGTGGCAGGGACTATGGCTACACCTTC.

The chain uses TRBV20-1 and TRBJ1-5; D gene unclear. The germline V and J ends were trimmed by 0 bases and 4 bases, with 10 bases remaining between them. In germline, CDR1 is DFQATT, CDR2 SNEGSKA (reference sequence). The CDR3 extends over 14 amino acids. The CDR3 sequence: CSARDPQRNQPQHF. In DNA form, the CDR3 reads TGCAGTGCTAGAGATCCCCAGAGGAATCAGCCCCAGCATTTT.

The chain has TRBV7-9 and TRBJ1-2; D not certain. This CDR3 contains 15 residues. Trimming took off 3 bases at V and 2 bases at J, with 13 bases between the two ends. The germline V gene has CDR1 SEHNR and CDR2 FQNEAQ (reference sequence). The CDR3 DNA reads TGTGCCAGCAGCTTTCTTCCCGGCGCGAACTATGGCTACACCTTC. Translating it yields CASSFLPGANYGYTF. Complete variable domain (other parts from reference TRBV7-9 and TRBJ1-2): DTGVSQNPRHKITKRGQNVTFRCDPISEHNRLYWYRQTLGQGPEFLTYFQNEAQLEKSRLLSDRFSAERPKGSFSTLEIQRTEQGDSAMYLCASSFLPGANYGYTFGSGTRLTVV.

The chain employs TRBV20-1 and TRBJ1-2; D gene uncertain. Germline assignment: CDR1 DFQATT and CDR2 SNEGSKA (reference sequence). V lost 4 bases and J 4 bases, leaving 10 bases between the germline ends. The CDR3 sequence is 12 residues long. CDR3 coding DNA: TGCAGTGCTAACGAGGCCTTCTATGGCTACACCTTC. Translating it yields CSANEAFYGYTF.

The rearrangement joins TRBV6-6 to TRBJ1-1, with D unresolved. V was shortened by 2 bases and J by 8 bases, with 15 bases between the two germline ends. This CDR3 spans 14 amino acids. CDR1 is MNHNY and CDR2 is SVGAGI in the germline V gene (reference sequence). CDR3 protein: CASSYGGRLPEAFF. CDR3 bases: TGTGCCAGCAGTTACGGAGGGCGCCTCCCCGAAGCTTTCTTT.

This chain joins TRBV7-2 and TRBJ2-3; TRBD2 matches at 13 bases. The germline CDR1 and CDR2 sequences are SGHTA and FQGNSA. This CDR3 region has 18 residues. J gave up 0 bases and V 4 bases, and 7 bases lay outside the gene matches. The CDR3 here is CASSWGTSGVFSTDTQYF. In DNA, the CDR3 is TGTGCCAGCAGCTGGGGGACTAGCGGGGTATTTAGCACAGATACGCAGTATTTT.

The genes are TRBV11-3 and TRBJ1-1; 11 bases align to TRBD1. The CDR3 totals 15 residues. The germline V gene has CDR1 SGHNT and CDR2 YENEEA. After removal of 5 bases from V and 2 bases from J, the junction contained 4 bases not matched to a gene. CDR3 DNA sequence: TGTGCCAGCAGCGGGACAGGGGGATCAAACACTGAAGCTTTCTTT. Its protein is CASSGTGGSNTEAFF.

The rearrangement links TRBV28 to TRBJ2-5, with 7 bases matching TRBD1. Germline V CDR1 and CDR2: MDHEN, SYDVKM. V shed 8 bases, J shed 3 bases, and the junction held 3 bases outside the gene matches. The CDR3 is 12 residues long. The CDR3 loop is CASGTAKETQYF. The CDR3 coding sequence is TGTGCCAGCGGGACAGCTAAAGAGACCCAGTACTTC.

CDR3 sequence (DNA): TGTGCCAGCAGCGTCCTCCTCAACGGAGGCGAGCAGTACTTC. Amino acids: CASSVLLNGGEQYF. The chain joins TRBV9 to TRBJ2-7; D is perhaps TRBD2 (5 bases). The CDR3 runs to 14 residues. Germline V lookup: CDR1 SGDLS, CDR2 YYNGEE. V lost 2 bases and J lost 6, with 15 bases in between.

About this clonotype itself: At one of its ends the junction is not consistent with the germline gene, which may arise from a read error. V usage is TRBV5-1 and J usage is TRBJ2-1; D could derive from TRBD1 or TRBD2 (5 bases each). The CDR3 is 11 residues long. Germline CDR1 SGHRS, CDR2 YFSETQ. In DNA form, the CDR3 reads TGCGCCAGCAGCTTGATGGGGGAATGGTCCTTC. Protein product: CASSLMGEWSF.

The CDR3 protein is CASSLGRINQPQHF. The CDR3, as DNA: TGTGCCAGCAGCTTGGGCAGGATTAATCAGCCCCAGCATTTT. The chain combines TRBV5-6 with TRBJ1-5; no clear D gene. This CDR3 comprises 14 residues. The germline CDR1 and CDR2 sequences are SGHDT and YYEEEE. V lost 0 bases to trimming and J lost 4 bases, with 8 bases between them.

This chain uses TRBV29-1 with TRBJ1-1; 8 positions agree with TRBD1. The junction had 5 bases not matched to a gene; V was cut back by 4 bases and J by 1 base. This CDR3 is built from 14 residues. Germline-derived CDR1 and CDR2 are SQVTM and ANQGSEA. CDR3 in DNA: TGCAGCGTTGCATTTGGACAGGGGAACACTGAAGCTTTCTTT. It codes for CSVAFGQGNTEAFF.

This chain joins TRBV12-5 and TRBJ2-4, with D hard to call. Trimming shortened V by 0 bases and J by 2 bases, and 5 bases separated the two germline ends. This CDR3 has 14 amino acids. Germline CDR1 is LGHNT and CDR2 is FRNRAP. The CDR3 sequence is CASGLVLPKNIQYF. The CDR3 nucleotides read TGTGCTAGTGGTTTGGTACTCCCCAAAAACATTCAGTACTTC.

The CDR3 loop is CASSPSDQTGNEQYF. The CDR3 nucleotides read TGTGCCAGCAGTCCATCAGACCAGACAGGGAACGAGCAGTACTTC. The chain uses TRBV28 and TRBJ2-7, with 7 bases lining up with TRBD1. Germline CDR1 reads MDHEN; CDR2 reads SYDVKM. This CDR3 has 15 residues. V gave up 5 bases and J gave up 5 bases; unmatched junction bases: 12.

This clonotype appeared a single time. The rearrangement uses TRBV5-5 and TRBJ2-5; 8 bases fit TRBD1. CDR3 length: 14 amino acids. J lost 6 bases, V lost 4 bases, and 8 bases had no gene match. In germline, CDR1 is SGHKS, CDR2 YYEKEE (reference sequence). The CDR3 region has the DNA TGTGCCAGCAGCCAAACAGGACAGGGAAAGACCCAGTACTTC. It is translated as CASSQTGQGKTQYF.

The chain has TRBV5-1 and TRBJ1-6; D uncertain. CDR1 and CDR2 from the germline V gene are SGHRS and YFSETQ. The CDR3 runs 15 residues. V was cut by 0 bases and J by 9 bases, with 13 bases left in between. The CDR3 coding sequence is TGCGCCAGCAGCTTGGCGGTGGCGGCTAGTTCACCCCTCCACTTT. Translation: CASSLAVAASSPLHF.

V gene TRBV4-3 combines with J gene TRBJ1-2; maybe TRBD1 (6 bases). This CDR3 comprises 14 residues. Deletions cut 0 bases from V and 8 bases from J, with 13 bases between. CDR1 is LGHNA and CDR2 is YSLEER in the germline V gene. The CDR3 reads CASSQDRGIGGYTF. CDR3 DNA: TGCGCCAGCAGCCAAGACAGGGGAATCGGGGGCTACACCTTC.

The chain carries TRBV6-5 and TRBJ2-3; 12 bases are a match to TRBD2. Germline V gene lookup returns CDR1 MNHEY and CDR2 SVGAGI. There are 16 residues in the CDR3. Trimming cost V 6 bases and J 1 base; bases outside gene matches: 5. The CDR3 DNA follows: TGTGCCAGCAGATTACTAGCGGGGGGACGCACAGATACGCAGTATTTT. It encodes CASRLLAGGRTDTQYF.

This chain joins TRBV6-2 or TRBV6-3 and TRBJ2-2; D assignment may be TRBD1 or TRBD2 (5 bases each). Trimming took off 6 bases at V and 6 bases at J, with 11 bases between the two ends. The CDR3 loop spans 13 amino acids. The V gene's germline CDR1 is MNHEY and CDR2 SVGEGT. The DNA for the CDR3 is TGTGCCAGCAGGGACCCGGGGCCCGGGGAGCTGTTTTTT. This translates into CASRDPGPGELFF.